This T cell receptor beta chain emerged from a study of T-cell reconstitution after alpha-beta-depleted transplantation in children. General study findings and limits: By about two months after transplant, alpha-beta T cells reportedly arose from several hundred graft clones that had expanded.

Trimming removed 4 bases at V and 0 bases at J, with 13 bases between. Looked up from germline, CDR1 is MGHRA and CDR2 is YSYEKL. The CDR3 contains 16 residues. Comment on this clonotype: Antigen specificity is unknown.

It was with unique molecular identifiers that the TCRbeta library was prepared. TCRdb redid the calling of the PCR reads with MiXCR, one entry per CDR3 protein. Here the sample spans 700,000 to 850,000 distinct CDR3 sequences, roughly 15% being singletons. The TCR sequence derives from a male patient between 5 and 17 years old who had a stem cell transplant for acute lymphoblastic leukemia, so the T cells may come from the graft donor. Sequenced here: PBMCs, mostly from graft donor cells, sampled 360 days after TCRalphabeta/CD19-depleted stem cell transplant. This chain connects TRBV4-1 to TRBJ2-1; D might be TRBD1 (5 bases). The CDR3 DNA sequence: TGCGCCAGCAGCCCATTGGGGCAGAGCTCCTACAATGAGCAGTTCTTC. Translated, it gives CASSPLGQSSYNEQFF.